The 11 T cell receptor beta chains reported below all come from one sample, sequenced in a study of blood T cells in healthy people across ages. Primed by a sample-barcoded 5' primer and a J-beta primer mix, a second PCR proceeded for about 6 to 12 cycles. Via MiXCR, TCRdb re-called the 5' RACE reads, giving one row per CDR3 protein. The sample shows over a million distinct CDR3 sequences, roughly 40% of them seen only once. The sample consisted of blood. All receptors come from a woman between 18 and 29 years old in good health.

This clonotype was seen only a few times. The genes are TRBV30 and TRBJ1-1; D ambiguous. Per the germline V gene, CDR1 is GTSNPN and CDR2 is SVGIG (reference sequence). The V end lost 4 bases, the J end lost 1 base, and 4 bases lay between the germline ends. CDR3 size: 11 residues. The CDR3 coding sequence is TGTGCCTGGAAGGCGAACACTGAAGCTTTCTTT. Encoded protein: CAWKANTEAFF.

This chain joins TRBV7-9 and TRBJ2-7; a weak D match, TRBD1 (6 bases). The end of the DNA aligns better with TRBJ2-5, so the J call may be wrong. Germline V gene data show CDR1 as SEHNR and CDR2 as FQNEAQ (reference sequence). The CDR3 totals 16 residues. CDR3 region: CASSLGNTGSCETQYF. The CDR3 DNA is TGTGCCAGCAGCTTGGGGAATACAGGGTCGTGTGAGACCCAGTACTTC.

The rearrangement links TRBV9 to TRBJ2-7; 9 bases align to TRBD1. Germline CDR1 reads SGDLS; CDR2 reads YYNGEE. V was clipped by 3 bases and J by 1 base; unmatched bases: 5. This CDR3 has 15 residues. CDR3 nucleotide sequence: TGTGCCAGCAGCGGCGGGACAGGGATTTCCTACGAGCAGTACTTC. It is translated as CASSGGTGISYEQYF.

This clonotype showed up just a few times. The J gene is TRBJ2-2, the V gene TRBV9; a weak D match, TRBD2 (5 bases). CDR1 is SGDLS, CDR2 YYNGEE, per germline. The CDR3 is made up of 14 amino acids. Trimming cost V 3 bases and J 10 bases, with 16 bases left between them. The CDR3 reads CASSAHKPGMELFF. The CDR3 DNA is TGTGCCAGCAGCGCCCACAAACCCGGGATGGAGCTGTTTTTT. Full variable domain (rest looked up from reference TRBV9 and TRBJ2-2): DSGVTQTPKHLITATGQRVTLRCSPRSGDLSVYWYQQSLDQGLQFLIQYYNGEERAKGNILERFSAQQFPDLHSELNLSSLELGDSALYFCASSAHKPGMELFFGEGSRLTVL.

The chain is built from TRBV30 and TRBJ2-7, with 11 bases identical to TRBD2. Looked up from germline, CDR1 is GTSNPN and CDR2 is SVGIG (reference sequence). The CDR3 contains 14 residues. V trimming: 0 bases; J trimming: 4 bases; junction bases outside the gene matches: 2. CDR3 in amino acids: CAWSVGTSGYEQYF. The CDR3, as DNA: TGTGCCTGGAGTGTAGGGACTAGCGGATACGAGCAGTACTTC.

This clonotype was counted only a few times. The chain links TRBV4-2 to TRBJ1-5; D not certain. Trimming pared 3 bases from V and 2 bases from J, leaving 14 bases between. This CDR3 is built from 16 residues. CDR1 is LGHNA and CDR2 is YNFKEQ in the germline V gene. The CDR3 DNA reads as TGTGCCAGCAGCCATAGTATCGGGCCCGGCAATCAGCCCCAGCATTTT. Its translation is CASSHSIGPGNQPQHF.

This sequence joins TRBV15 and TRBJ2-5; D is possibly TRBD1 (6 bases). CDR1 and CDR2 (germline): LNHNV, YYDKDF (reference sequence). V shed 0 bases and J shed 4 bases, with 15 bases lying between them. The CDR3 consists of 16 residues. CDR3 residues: CATSRDISGVGETQYF. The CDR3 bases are TGTGCCACCAGCAGAGATATTTCAGGGGTCGGAGAGACCCAGTACTTC.

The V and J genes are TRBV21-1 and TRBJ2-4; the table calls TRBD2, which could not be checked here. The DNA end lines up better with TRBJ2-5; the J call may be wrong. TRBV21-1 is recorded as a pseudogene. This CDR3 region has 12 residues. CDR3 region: CATLRELETQYF. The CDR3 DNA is TGTGCCACCTTGAGGGAGTTAGAGACCCAGTACTTC.

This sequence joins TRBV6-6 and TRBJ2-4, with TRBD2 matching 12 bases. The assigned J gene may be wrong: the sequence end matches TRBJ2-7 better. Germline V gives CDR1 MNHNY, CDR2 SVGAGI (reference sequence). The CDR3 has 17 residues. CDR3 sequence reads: CASSYSTSGSIAYEQYF. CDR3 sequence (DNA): TGTGCCAGCAGTTACTCGACTAGCGGGAGTATTGCCTACGAGCAGTACTTC.

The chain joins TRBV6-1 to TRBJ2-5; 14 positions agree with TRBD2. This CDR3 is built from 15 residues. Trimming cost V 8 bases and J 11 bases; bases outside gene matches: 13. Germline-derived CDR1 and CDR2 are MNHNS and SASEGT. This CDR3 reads CASFPPTSGGAEQYF. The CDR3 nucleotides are TGTGCCAGCTTCCCCCCGACTAGCGGGGGGGCAGAGCAGTACTTC.

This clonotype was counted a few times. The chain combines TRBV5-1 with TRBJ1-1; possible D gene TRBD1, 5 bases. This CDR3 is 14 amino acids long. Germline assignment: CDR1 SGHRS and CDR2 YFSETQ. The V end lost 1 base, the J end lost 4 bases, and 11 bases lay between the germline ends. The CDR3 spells CASSLRGGFTEAFF. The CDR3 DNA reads TGCGCCAGCAGCTTGCGGGGGGGGTTCACTGAAGCTTTCTTT.